The 23 T cell receptor beta chains given below trace back to one sample, sequenced in a study of blood T cell repertoires in COVID-19. The data were produced by immunoSEQ multiplex PCR, yet TCRdb's version contains in-frame clones alone and is incomplete. The sample records around 100,000 clones, more than 75% being singletons. The sequencing sample was made of peripheral blood. These receptors were obtained from a man between 35 and 55 years old with acute or convalescent COVID-19.

The chain recombines TRBV7-3 with TRBJ2-3; no definite D call. The CDR3 consists of 14 residues. V lost 5 bases to trimming and J lost 0 bases, with 9 bases between them. Germline values: CDR1 SGHTA, CDR2 FQGTGA. The CDR3 DNA reads TGTGCCAGCAGCCCTCTACCTAGCACAGATACGCAGTATTTT. The encoded protein is CASSPLPSTDTQYF.

J is TRBJ2-1 and V is TRBV6-5, with D tentatively TRBD2 (5 bases). This CDR3 is built from 13 residues. The V gene lost 6 bases and the J gene lost 1 base, with 7 bases spanning the gap. The V gene's germline CDR1 is MNHEY and CDR2 SVGAGI. CDR3 coding DNA: TGTGCCAGCAGCCGACTATCCTACAATGAGCAGTTCTTC. The encoded protein is CASSRLSYNEQFF.

V is TRBV5-1 and J is TRBJ2-2, with D perhaps TRBD2 (6 bases). Trimming left V 6 bases short and J 7 bases short, with 16 bases between. In germline, CDR1 is SGHRS, CDR2 YFSETQ. The CDR3 has 14 residues. The CDR3 DNA reads as TGCGCCAGCAACGCGAGGGACTCTCGCGGGGAGCTGTTTTTT. Translating it yields CASNARDSRGELFF. Variable domain in full (rest from reference TRBV5-1 and TRBJ2-2): KAGVTQTPRYLIKTRGQQVTLSCSPISGHRSVSWYQQTPGQGLQFLFEYFSETQRNKGNFPGRFSGRQFSNSRSEMNVSTLELGDSALYLCASNARDSRGELFFGEGSRLTVL.

This clone was seen a few times. The chain combines TRBV5-6 with TRBJ2-5; TRBD1 aligns across 7 bases. CDR3 size: 14 residues. V lost 3 bases to trimming and J lost 4 bases; unmatched junction nucleotides: 6. CDR1 and CDR2 (germline): SGHDT, YYEEEE. The CDR3 loop is CASSSPTGAETQYF. DNA of the CDR3: TGTGCCAGCAGCTCCCCTACAGGGGCAGAGACCCAGTACTTC.

CDR3 DNA sequence: TGTGCCAGCAGTCCCCGATATGGGGGGGGAGGCTATGGCTACACCTTC. Protein sequence: CASSPRYGGGGYGYTF. This rearrangement joins TRBV27 to TRBJ1-2, with a tentative D call TRBD1 (5 bases). This CDR3 spans 16 amino acids. The ends were cut back, 5 bases at V and 4 bases at J, with 20 bases in the middle. Germline V CDR1 and CDR2: MNHEY, SMNVEV (reference sequence).

This rearrangement joins TRBV23-1 to TRBJ1-5; D perhaps matches TRBD1 (5 bases). TRBV23-1 is an ORF, with its function uncertain. Trimming shortened V by 0 bases and J by 6 bases, and 15 bases separated the two germline ends. The length of the CDR3 is 16 residues. CDR3 protein: CASSQSAGGRGQPQHF. DNA for the CDR3: TGCGCCAGCAGTCAATCTGCCGGGGGAAGGGGTCAGCCCCAGCATTTT.

The V and J genes are TRBV7-2 and TRBJ1-5; D unresolved. V lost 5 bases and J lost 1, with 9 bases in between. This CDR3 spans 14 amino acids. The germline gives CDR1 SGHTA, CDR2 FQGNSA. The DNA for the CDR3 is TGTGCCAGCAGCGCGAGATCGAGCAATCAGCCCCAGCATTTT. It yields the protein CASSARSSNQPQHF.

This clone occurred a few times. The rearrangement links TRBV7-2 to TRBJ2-7, with a weak D call TRBD2 (7 bases). Germline lookup yields CDR1 SGHTA and CDR2 FQGNSA. Trimming shortened V by 1 base and J by 5 bases, and 15 bases separated the two germline ends. This CDR3 spans 15 amino acids. The CDR3 nucleotides are TGTGCCAGCAGCTTAGATCGGGGGGCGAGGAACGAGCAGTACTTC. As protein: CASSLDRGARNEQYF.

The chain joins TRBV11-2 to TRBJ1-2; D unclear. V was cut by 4 bases and J by 8 bases, with 8 bases left in between. The CDR3 length is 11 residues. From germline, CDR1 is SGHAT and CDR2 FQNNGV. The CDR3, as DNA: TGTGCCAGCAGCTCCGTGCGAGGCTACACCTTC. It is translated as CASSSVRGYTF.

This CDR3 reads CASSAGTGFYEQYF. Written as DNA, the CDR3 is TGCGCCAGCAGCGCCGGGACAGGGTTTTACGAGCAGTACTTC. V and J are TRBV4-1 and TRBJ2-7; 9 nucleotides agree with TRBD1. Germline CDR1 and CDR2: MGHRA and YSYEKL. The junction had 6 bases not matched to a gene; V was cut back by 5 bases and J by 4 bases. The CDR3 consists of 14 residues.

The rearrangement joins TRBV7-2 to TRBJ1-5, with no clear D. Germline V gives CDR1 SGHTA, CDR2 FQGNSA. The CDR3 covers 15 residues. V dropped 6 bases and J dropped 3 bases, with 15 bases sitting between them. The CDR3 region has the DNA TGTGCCAGCAGTGTAGATGGGCAGGCCAATCAGCCCCAGCATTTT. It specifies CASSVDGQANQPQHF.

The CDR3 DNA sequence: TGTGCCAGTAGGAGGCAGGGCTCACCCCTCCACTTT. As protein: CASRRQGSPLHF. The chain joins TRBV19 to TRBJ1-6; maybe TRBD1 (5 bases). The CDR3 consists of 12 residues. Trimming cost V 6 bases and J 10 bases, with 10 bases left between them. The V gene's germline CDR1 is LNHDA and CDR2 SQIVND (reference sequence).

The chain couples TRBV19 to TRBJ1-4; 12 nucleotides align to TRBD1. CDR1 is LNHDA and CDR2 is SQIVND in the germline V gene (reference sequence). This CDR3 is built from 19 residues. J lost 0 bases, V lost 5 bases, and 10 bases had no gene match. The CDR3 protein is CASSGRDRGRSATNEKLFF. As DNA, the CDR3 is TGTGCCAGTAGTGGCCGGGACAGGGGGCGGAGTGCAACTAATGAAAAACTGTTTTTT.

The rearrangement joins TRBV7-2 to TRBJ1-2; 10 bases are a match to TRBD1. Trimming cost V 5 bases and J 3 bases; bases outside gene matches: 6. From germline, CDR1 is SGHTA and CDR2 FQGNSA. CDR3 size: 15 residues. CDR3 sequence: CASSPRQGAYYGYTF. CDR3 coding DNA: TGTGCCAGCAGCCCAAGACAGGGGGCGTACTATGGCTACACCTTC.

This chain's CDR3 is CASSKTRDRGNTEAFF. CDR3 in DNA: TGCGCCAGCAGCAAGACTCGGGACAGGGGAAACACTGAAGCTTTCTTT. The rearrangement joins TRBV5-1 to TRBJ1-1, with TRBD1 matching 10 bases. V trimming: 4 bases; J trimming: 2 bases; junction bases outside the gene matches: 8. CDR1 and CDR2 (germline): SGHRS, YFSETQ. CDR3 size: 16 residues. Looking up the rest from reference TRBV5-1 and TRBJ1-1 gives the full variable domain: KAGVTQTPRYLIKTRGQQVTLSCSPISGHRSVSWYQQTPGQGLQFLFEYFSETQRNKGNFPGRFSGRQFSNSRSEMNVSTLELGDSALYLCASSKTRDRGNTEAFFGQGTRLTVV.

The chain uses TRBV19 and TRBJ1-6, with 7 nucleotides matching TRBD1. J lost 5 bases, V lost 3 bases, and 4 bases had no gene match. CDR1 and CDR2 from the germline V gene are LNHDA and SQIVND (reference sequence). This CDR3 contains 15 residues. The CDR3 sequence: CASSIAGQHNSPLHF. CDR3 coding DNA: TGTGCCAGTAGTATCGCGGGACAGCATAATTCACCCCTCCACTTT.

The chain joins TRBV14 to TRBJ1-4, with 7 bases aligning to TRBD1. V was pared by 4 bases and J by 3 bases, with 5 bases of the junction left unmatched. This CDR3 contains 15 residues. CDR1 and CDR2 from the germline V gene are SGHDN and FVKESK. CDR3: CASSLDRAANEKLFF. The CDR3 nucleotides read TGTGCCAGCAGCCTCGACAGGGCAGCTAATGAAAAACTGTTTTTT.

CDR3 DNA sequence: TGTGCCTGGAGTGGAGGGGGCGCAGAAGGCTACACCTTC. It specifies CAWSGGGAEGYTF. The chain has TRBV30 and TRBJ1-2; TRBD1 matches 7 bases. V trimming: 1 base; J trimming: 8 bases; junction bases outside the gene matches: 7. Germline loops: CDR1 GTSNPN, CDR2 SVGIG (reference sequence). This CDR3 is built from 13 residues.

The V gene is TRBV7-2, the J gene TRBJ1-2; the match to TRBD1 covers 7 bases. Germline trimming cut 5 bases from V and 2 bases from J; bases unmatched to any gene: 8. The CDR3 has 15 residues. CDR1 and CDR2 (germline): SGHTA, FQGNSA. In DNA, the CDR3 is TGTGCCAGCAGCACTACAAGACAGGGAAACTATGGCTACACCTTC. Translating gives CASSTTRQGNYGYTF.

CDR3 sequence reads: CASSPQTGHFQETQYF. The CDR3 nucleotides read TGTGCCAGCAGTCCCCAAACGGGACACTTCCAAGAGACCCAGTACTTC. The genes are TRBV2 and TRBJ2-5; D perhaps matches TRBD1 (6 bases). V lost 5 bases and J 1 base, leaving 17 bases between the germline ends. Germline CDR1 and CDR2: SNHLY and FYNNEI. The CDR3 loop spans 16 amino acids. Full variable domain (rest looked up from reference TRBV2 and TRBJ2-5): EPEVTQTPSHQVTQMGQEVILRCVPISNHLYFYWYRQILGQKVEFLVSFYNNEISEKSEIFDDQFSVERPDGSNFTLKIRSTKLEDSAMYFCASSPQTGHFQETQYFGPGTRLLVL.

The table lists this clone with a count of one. The J gene is TRBJ2-2, the V gene TRBV9; 10 nucleotides match TRBD2. CDR3 length: 16 amino acids. With V trimmed by 3 bases and J by 5 bases, 7 bases remained unmatched. The germline V gene encodes CDR1 SGDLS and CDR2 YYNGEE. CDR3 in DNA: TGTGCCAGCAGCGGACAAGCGGGAGGGGGTACCGGGGAGCTGTTTTTT. Translated: CASSGQAGGGTGELFF. Full variable domain (remainder filled in from reference TRBV9 and TRBJ2-2): DSGVTQTPKHLITATGQRVTLRCSPRSGDLSVYWYQQSLDQGLQFLIQYYNGEERAKGNILERFSAQQFPDLHSELNLSSLELGDSALYFCASSGQAGGGTGELFFGEGSRLTVL.

The chain employs TRBV10-2 and TRBJ2-7; D not resolved. CDR3 length: 13 residues. The V end was cut by 3 bases, the J end by 3 bases, with 9 bases between. Per germline, CDR1 WSHSY and CDR2 SAAADI. The CDR3 sequence is CASSERGRYEQYF. CDR3 nucleotides: TGCGCCAGCAGTGAACGAGGTCGCTACGAGCAGTACTTC.

The gene calls are TRBV19 and TRBJ1-6; 7 bases map to TRBD1. From germline, CDR1 is LNHDA and CDR2 SQIVND (reference sequence). This CDR3 spans 16 amino acids. The V and J ends lost 8 bases and 7 bases, in that order; junction bases with no gene match: 14. DNA for the CDR3: TGTGCCAGTCGAGGATTAGCGGGACAGACGAATTCACCCCTCCACTTT. Translating gives CASRGLAGQTNSPLHF.